Below, one T cell receptor (beta chain) is given with its context. The antigen remains undetermined. This record belongs to a study of tumor and adjacent non-tumor tissue in lung cancer. Study-level findings and limits: Tumor repertoires had a smaller top 100 clone share than normal lung.

No cell sorting was done before RNA was extracted from the tissue. The library came from three nested PCR rounds adapted from ARM-PCR protocols. Via MiXCR, TCRdb re-called the multiplex PCR reads, giving one row per CDR3 protein. The table shows some 90,000 distinct CDR3 sequences, with about three fifths occurring only once. Per the germline V gene, CDR1 is MNHNY and CDR2 is SVGAGI (reference sequence). V was clipped by 7 bases and J by 4 bases, with 17 bases between them. The CDR3 length is 14 residues. Sequenced material: lung tumor tissue. The TCR comes from a man aged 65 to 79 with non-small cell lung cancer. This chain links TRBV6-6 with TRBJ2-7; tentatively, D is TRBD2 (5 bases). The DNA of the CDR3 is TGTGCCAGCACCTTGGGCAGGAGGCTTTACGAGCAGTACTTC. This translates into CASTLGRRLYEQYF.